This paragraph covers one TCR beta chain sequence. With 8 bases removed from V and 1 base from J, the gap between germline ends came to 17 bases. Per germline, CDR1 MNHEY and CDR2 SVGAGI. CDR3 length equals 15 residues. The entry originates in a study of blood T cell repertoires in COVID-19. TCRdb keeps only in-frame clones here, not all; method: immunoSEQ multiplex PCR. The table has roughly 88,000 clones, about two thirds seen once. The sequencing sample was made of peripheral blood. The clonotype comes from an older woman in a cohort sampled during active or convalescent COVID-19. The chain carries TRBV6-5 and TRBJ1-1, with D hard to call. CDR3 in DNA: TGTGCCAGCCGGGGTGTAATACAGACGAACACTGAAGCTTTCTTT. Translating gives CASRGVIQTNTEAFF.